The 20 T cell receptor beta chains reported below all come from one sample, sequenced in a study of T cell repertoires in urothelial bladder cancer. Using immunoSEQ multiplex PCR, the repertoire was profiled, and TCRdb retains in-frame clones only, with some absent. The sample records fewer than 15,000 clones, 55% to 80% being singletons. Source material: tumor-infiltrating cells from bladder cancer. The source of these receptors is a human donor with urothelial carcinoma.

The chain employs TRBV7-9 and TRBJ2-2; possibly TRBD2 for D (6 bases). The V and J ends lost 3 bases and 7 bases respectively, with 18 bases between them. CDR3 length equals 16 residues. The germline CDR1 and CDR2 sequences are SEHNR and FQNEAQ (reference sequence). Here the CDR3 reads CASSFPSRGVDGELFF. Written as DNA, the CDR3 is TGTGCCAGCAGCTTCCCGAGTCGCGGGGTTGACGGGGAGCTGTTTTTT.

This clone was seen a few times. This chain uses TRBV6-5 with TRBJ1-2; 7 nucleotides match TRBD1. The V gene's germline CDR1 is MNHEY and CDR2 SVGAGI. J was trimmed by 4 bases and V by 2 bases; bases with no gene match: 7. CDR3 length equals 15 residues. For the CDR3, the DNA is TGTGCCAGCAGTTACGGGGGACAGCGGATCTATGGCTACACCTTC. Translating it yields CASSYGGQRIYGYTF.

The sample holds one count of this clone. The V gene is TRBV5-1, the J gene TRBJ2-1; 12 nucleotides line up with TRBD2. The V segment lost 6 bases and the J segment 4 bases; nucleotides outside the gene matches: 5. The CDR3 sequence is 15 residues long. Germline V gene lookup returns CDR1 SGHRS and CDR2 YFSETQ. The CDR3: CASTITSGGYNEQFF. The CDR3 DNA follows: TGCGCCAGCACTATTACTAGCGGGGGGTACAATGAGCAGTTCTTC.

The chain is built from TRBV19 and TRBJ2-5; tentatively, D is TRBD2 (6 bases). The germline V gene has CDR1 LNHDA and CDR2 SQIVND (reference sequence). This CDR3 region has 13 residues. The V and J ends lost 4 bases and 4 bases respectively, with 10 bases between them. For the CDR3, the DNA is TGTGCCAGTAGTACTGCGGGGAGAGAGACCCAGTACTTC. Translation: CASSTAGRETQYF.

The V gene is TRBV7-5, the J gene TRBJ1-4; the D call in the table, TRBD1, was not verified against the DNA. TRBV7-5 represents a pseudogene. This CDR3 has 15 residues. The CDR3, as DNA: TGTGCCAGAAGCTTAGTACGACAGATTAATGAAAAACTGTTTTTT. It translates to CARSLVRQINEKLFF.

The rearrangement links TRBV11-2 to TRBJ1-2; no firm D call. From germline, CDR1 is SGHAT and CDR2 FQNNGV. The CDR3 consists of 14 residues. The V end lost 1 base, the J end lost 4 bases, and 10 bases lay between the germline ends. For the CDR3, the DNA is TGTGCCAGCAGCTTAGGTAGTTTCAGCTATGGCTACACCTTC. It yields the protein CASSLGSFSYGYTF.

CDR3 sequence reads: CASSLRGAVYEQYV. The CDR3 DNA follows: TGTGCCAGCAGCTTACGAGGGGCGGTATACGAGCAGTACGTC. The rearrangement uses TRBV5-6 and TRBJ2-7; D tentatively reads TRBD1 or TRBD2 (5 bases each). The CDR3 contains 14 residues. V gave up 2 bases and J gave up 4 bases, with 13 bases separating them. The germline V gene encodes CDR1 SGHDT and CDR2 YYEEEE.

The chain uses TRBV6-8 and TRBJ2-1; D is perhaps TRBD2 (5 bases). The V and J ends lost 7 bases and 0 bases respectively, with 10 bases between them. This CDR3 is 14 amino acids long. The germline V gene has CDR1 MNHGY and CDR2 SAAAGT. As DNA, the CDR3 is TGTGCCAGCATGACCGGGGACTCCTACAATGAGCAGTTCTTC. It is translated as CASMTGDSYNEQFF.

As DNA, the CDR3 is TGTGCCAGCAGCCGAGGGACTAGCGGGGGTAATGAGCAGTTCTTC. This codes for CASSRGTSGGNEQFF. This chain joins TRBV9 and TRBJ2-1; 14 bases are shared with TRBD2. J gave up 7 bases and V 4 bases, and 4 bases lay outside the gene matches. Germline CDR1 SGDLS, CDR2 YYNGEE. The CDR3 is made up of 15 amino acids.

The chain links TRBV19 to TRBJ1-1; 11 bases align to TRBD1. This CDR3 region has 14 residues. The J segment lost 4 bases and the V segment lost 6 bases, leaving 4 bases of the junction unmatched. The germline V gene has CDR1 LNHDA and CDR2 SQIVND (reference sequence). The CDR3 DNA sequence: TGTGCCAGTAGATGGGACAGGGGGAGCACTGAAGCTTTCTTT. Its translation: CASRWDRGSTEAFF.

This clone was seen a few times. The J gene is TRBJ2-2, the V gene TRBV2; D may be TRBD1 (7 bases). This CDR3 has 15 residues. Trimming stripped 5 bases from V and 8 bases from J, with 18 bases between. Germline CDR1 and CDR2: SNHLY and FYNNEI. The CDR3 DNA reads TGTGCCAGCAGTTGGAGGGGGCGGCTAAATGGGGAGCTGTTTTTT. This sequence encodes CASSWRGRLNGELFF. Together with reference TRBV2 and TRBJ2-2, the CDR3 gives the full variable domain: EPEVTQTPSHQVTQMGQEVILRCVPISNHLYFYWYRQILGQKVEFLVSFYNNEISEKSEIFDDQFSVERPDGSNFTLKIRSTKLEDSAMYFCASSWRGRLNGELFFGEGSRLTVL.

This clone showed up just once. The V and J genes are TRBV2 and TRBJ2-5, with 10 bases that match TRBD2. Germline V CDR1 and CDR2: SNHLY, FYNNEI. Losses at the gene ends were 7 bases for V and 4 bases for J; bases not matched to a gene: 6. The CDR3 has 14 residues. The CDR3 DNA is TGTGCCAGCATGAAAGCGGGGGGGGCAGAGACCCAGTACTTC. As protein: CASMKAGGAETQYF.

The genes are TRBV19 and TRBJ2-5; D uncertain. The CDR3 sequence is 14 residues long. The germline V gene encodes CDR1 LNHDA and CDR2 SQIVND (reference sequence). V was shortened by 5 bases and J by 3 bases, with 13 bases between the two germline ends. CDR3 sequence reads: CASSDRFRKETQYF. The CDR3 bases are TGTGCCAGTAGTGACCGGTTTCGCAAAGAGACCCAGTACTTC.

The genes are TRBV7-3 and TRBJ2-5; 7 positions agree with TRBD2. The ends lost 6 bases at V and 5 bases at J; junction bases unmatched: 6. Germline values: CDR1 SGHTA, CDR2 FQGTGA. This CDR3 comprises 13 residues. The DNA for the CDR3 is TGTGCCAGCAGTCGGGCGCGGGGGGAGACCCAGTACTTC. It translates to CASSRARGETQYF.

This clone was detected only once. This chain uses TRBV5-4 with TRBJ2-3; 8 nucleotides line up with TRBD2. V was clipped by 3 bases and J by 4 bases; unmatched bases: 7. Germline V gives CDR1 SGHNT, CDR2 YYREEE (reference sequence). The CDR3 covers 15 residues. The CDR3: CASSWGAGGSDTQYF. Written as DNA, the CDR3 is TGTGCCAGCAGCTGGGGGGCGGGGGGCTCAGATACGCAGTATTTT.

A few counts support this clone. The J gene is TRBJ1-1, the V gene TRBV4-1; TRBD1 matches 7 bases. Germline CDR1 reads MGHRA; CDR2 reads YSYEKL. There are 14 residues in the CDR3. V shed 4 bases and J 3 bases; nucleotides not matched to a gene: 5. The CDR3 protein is CASSPEGADTEAFF. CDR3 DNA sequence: TGCGCCAGCAGCCCGGAGGGGGCGGACACTGAAGCTTTCTTT.

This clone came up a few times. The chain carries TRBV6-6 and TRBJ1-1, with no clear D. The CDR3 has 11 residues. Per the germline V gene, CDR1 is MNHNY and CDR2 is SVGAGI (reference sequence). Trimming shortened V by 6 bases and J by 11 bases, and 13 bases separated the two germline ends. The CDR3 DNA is TGTGCCAGCAGCCCCGCATCAAGGGCTTTCTTT. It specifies CASSPASRAFF.

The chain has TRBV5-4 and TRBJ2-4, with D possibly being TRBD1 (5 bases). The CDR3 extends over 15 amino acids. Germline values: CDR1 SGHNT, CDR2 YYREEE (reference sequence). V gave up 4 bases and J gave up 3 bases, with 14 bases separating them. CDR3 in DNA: TGTGCCAGCAGCCCGGAGACAGATGTCAAAAACATTCAGTACTTC. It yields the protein CASSPETDVKNIQYF.

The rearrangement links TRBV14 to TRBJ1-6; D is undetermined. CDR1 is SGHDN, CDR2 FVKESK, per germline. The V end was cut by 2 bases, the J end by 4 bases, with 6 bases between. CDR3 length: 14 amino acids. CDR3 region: CASSQTIYNSPLHF. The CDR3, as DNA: TGTGCCAGCAGCCAAACTATTTATAATTCACCCCTCCACTTT.

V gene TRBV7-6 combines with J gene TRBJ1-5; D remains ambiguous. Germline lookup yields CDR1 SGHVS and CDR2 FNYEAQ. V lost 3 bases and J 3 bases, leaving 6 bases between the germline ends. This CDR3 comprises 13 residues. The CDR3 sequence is CASSFGPNQPQHF. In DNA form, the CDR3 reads TGTGCCAGCAGCTTTGGCCCCAATCAGCCCCAGCATTTT.